Following are 8 T cell receptor beta chains from one sample sequenced in a study of identifying expanded T cells in peripheral blood. The assay was immunoSEQ multiplex PCR, and TCRdb's table has in-frame clones only and misses some. The sample shows around 68,000 clones, more than 75% of them seen only once. The specimen sequenced was blood. All receptors derive from a person aged 18 to 75 in good health.

The V and J genes are TRBV30 and TRBJ2-5; D unclear. This CDR3 has 14 amino acids. Germline V CDR1 and CDR2: GTSNPN, SVGIG (reference sequence). V was clipped by 2 bases and J by 2 bases, with 12 bases between them. CDR3 in DNA: TGTGCCTGGAGTAAGGGATTGCGGCAAGAGACCCAGTACTTC. It is translated as CAWSKGLRQETQYF.

This chain joins TRBV14 and TRBJ2-2; TRBD2 agrees at 11 bases. The germline V gene has CDR1 SGHDN and CDR2 FVKESK. Unmatched junction bases numbered 2, after V lost 4 bases and J lost 1 base. This CDR3 has 16 residues. The CDR3 DNA sequence: TGTGCCAGCAGCCGGACTAGCGGGTTGAACACCGGGGAGCTGTTTTTT. It translates to CASSRTSGLNTGELFF.

In its sample, this clone was seen once. The chain combines TRBV19 with TRBJ1-5, with 9 positions matching TRBD1. Losses at the gene ends were 4 bases for V and 6 bases for J; bases not matched to a gene: 4. CDR1 is LNHDA and CDR2 is SQIVND in the germline V gene (reference sequence). The CDR3 consists of 14 residues. The CDR3 region has the DNA TGTGCCAGTAGTACCAGACAGGGGGGTCAGCCCCAGCATTTT. It yields the protein CASSTRQGGQPQHF.

The chain is built from TRBV21-1 and TRBJ1-3. TRBV21-1 is a known pseudogene. This CDR3 is built from 15 residues. Here the CDR3 DNA reads TGTGCCAGCAGCAAAGCGGGGAGCTCTGGAAACACCATATATTTT. Translating gives CASSKAGSSGNTIYF.

The chain uses TRBV5-8 and TRBJ2-5, with 13 bases that match TRBD2. CDR3 length: 15 amino acids. The germline gives CDR1 SGHTS, CDR2 YDEGEE. J was trimmed by 4 bases and V by 0 bases; bases with no gene match: 0. The CDR3 DNA sequence: TGTGCCAGCAGCTTGGGACTAGCGGGAGGAGAGACCCAGTACTTC. Translated, it gives CASSLGLAGGETQYF. The variable domain in full, with the rest retrieved from reference TRBV5-8 and TRBJ2-5, is EAGVTQSPTHLIKTRGQQATLRCSPISGHTSVYWYQQALGLGLQFLLWYDEGEERNRGNFPPRFSGRQFPNYSSELNVNALELEDSALYLCASSLGLAGGETQYFGPGTRLLVL.

This chain uses TRBV5-6 with TRBJ2-5; 8 bases map to TRBD2. J lost 2 bases, V lost 0 bases, and 6 bases had no gene match. Germline values: CDR1 SGHDT, CDR2 YYEEEE. This CDR3 spans 16 amino acids. CDR3 sequence reads: CASSLGVAGGQETQYF. DNA for the CDR3: TGTGCCAGCAGCTTGGGAGTGGCGGGGGGACAAGAGACCCAGTACTTC.

This clone was recorded only once. The chain carries TRBV7-3 and TRBJ2-1; D possibly corresponds to TRBD1 (6 bases). Germline CDR1 SGHTA, CDR2 FQGTGA. This CDR3 has 13 residues. Trimming cost V 4 bases and J 10 bases, with 14 bases left between them. The CDR3 coding sequence is TGTGCCAGCAGCTCGGGACAATGGGCCGAGCAGTTCTTC. Its translation is CASSSGQWAEQFF.

V usage is TRBV7-8 and J usage is TRBJ1-4; D gene ambiguous. Germline V gives CDR1 SGHVS, CDR2 FQNEAQ. Trimming took off 5 bases at V and 5 bases at J, with 24 bases between the two ends. The CDR3 consists of 18 residues. The CDR3 region is CASSPGPLVERVNEKLFF. CDR3 nucleotide sequence: TGTGCCAGCAGCCCAGGACCCCTTGTGGAGAGAGTGAATGAAAAACTGTTTTTT.